A selection of T cell receptor beta chains follows, all from one sample in a study of blood T cell repertoires in COVID-19. Using immunoSEQ multiplex PCR, the repertoire was profiled, and TCRdb retains in-frame clones only, with some absent. The profile shows around 54,000 clones, about four fifths of them singletons. The material sequenced was peripheral blood. The source of these receptors is a woman aged 55-69 years with acute or convalescent COVID-19. The CDR3 runs from the conserved cysteine through the conserved F or W. A D gene is named only where the DNA matches it firmly. A row's size may be missing; if present it is once, few, many or a size class.

J	D	V	size	CDR3	DNA
TRBJ1-5	-	TRBV4-2	-	CASSQDGGISNQPQHF	TGTGCCAGCAGCCAAGATGGCGGGATTAGCAATCAGCCCCAGCATTTT
TRBJ2-7	-	TRBV12-3/TRBV12-4	-	CASSPTGYEQYF	TGTGCCAGCAGTCCCACGGGGTACGAGCAGTACTTC
TRBJ2-3	-	TRBV27	-	CASSQLHSVPDTQYF	TGTGCCAGCAGTCAACTACATAGCGTCCCAGATACGCAGTATTTT
TRBJ1-1	-	TRBV5-4	-	CASSLQRHTEAFF	TGTGCCAGCAGCTTGCAGCGGCACACTGAAGCTTTCTTT
TRBJ2-2	TRBD1	TRBV11-2	once	CASSSRDRGLTGELFF	TGTGCCAGCAGCTCCCGGGACAGGGGGCTCACCGGGGAGCTGTTTTTT
TRBJ1-1	TRBD1	TRBV6-6	-	CASSLPQGSGTEAFF	TGTGCCAGCAGTCTACCACAGGGGTCCGGCACTGAAGCTTTCTTT
TRBJ2-1	-	TRBV9	-	CASSTSPWGRSSNNEQFF	TGTGCCAGCAGCACGAGTCCCTGGGGCAGGAGCTCTAACAATGAGCAGTTCTTC
TRBJ2-5	-	TRBV6-1	-	CASSEVGGTETQYF	TGTGCCAGCAGTGAAGTTGGCGGGACGGAGACCCAGTACTTC
TRBJ1-4	TRBD1	TRBV6-5	-	CASGPGQRNEKLFF	TGTGCCAGCGGTCCGGGACAGAGGAATGAAAAACTGTTTTTT
TRBJ1-1	TRBD1	TRBV10-3	-	CAISEIGGARQGTVGATEAFF	TGTGCCATCAGTGAGATAGGAGGAGCTAGACAGGGAACGGTGGGCGCCACTGAAGCTTTCTTT
TRBJ1-2	-	TRBV3-1/TRBV3-2	-	CASSPSLDYGYTF	TGTGCCAGCAGCCCGTCATTAGACTATGGCTACACCTTC
TRBJ1-2	TRBD1	TRBV7-8	-	CASSSRTGSGGYTF	TGTGCCAGCAGCTCCCGGACAGGGTCGGGAGGCTACACCTTC
TRBJ1-5	-	TRBV5-6	-	CASSYRQGGNQPQHF	TGTGCCAGCAGCTACCGACAAGGGGGAAATCAGCCCCAGCATTTT
TRBJ1-2	-	TRBV9	-	CASSVSPGAVSGYTF	TGTGCCAGCAGCGTCTCCCCAGGGGCGGTTAGTGGCTACACCTTC
TRBJ1-1	-	TRBV4-1	-	CASSPPRGEGTEAFF	TGCGCCAGCAGCCCCCCCCGGGGAGAGGGCACTGAAGCTTTCTTT
TRBJ2-7	TRBD1	TRBV5-1	-	CASSLERGRGYDEQYF	TGCGCCAGCAGCTTGGAACGCGGCAGGGGGTATGACGAGCAGTACTTC
TRBJ1-1	-	TRBV6-6	-	CASSGVSNTEAFF	TGTGCCAGCTCGGGGGTATCGAACACTGAAGCTTTCTTT
TRBJ2-1	TRBD2	TRBV30	-	CAWSVLADGYNEQFF	TGTGCCTGGAGTGTACTAGCGGACGGATACAATGAGCAGTTCTTC
TRBJ2-7	TRBD2	TRBV11-1	-	CASSPSGRYEQYF	TGTGCCAGCAGCCCCAGCGGGAGGTACGAGCAGTACTTC
TRBJ2-3	-	TRBV2	-	CASSGAGTDTQYF	TGTGCCAGCAGTGGGGCGGGAACAGATACGCAGTATTTT
TRBJ2-5	-	TRBV6-6	-	CASTLSGTQYF	TGTGCCAGCACACTTTCAGGGACCCAGTACTTC
TRBJ1-2	-	TRBV2	few	CASSPGYYGYTF	TGTGCCAGCAGCCCCGGGTACTATGGCTACACCTTC
TRBJ2-1	TRBD2	TRBV14	-	CASSQGLALAGSVQFF	TGTGCCAGCAGCCAAGGTTTGGCACTAGCGGGATCGGTGCAGTTCTTC
TRBJ2-5	TRBD1	TRBV6-5	once	CASSYRGTGPQETQYF	TGTGCCAGCAGTTACAGGGGGACAGGCCCTCAAGAGACCCAGTACTTC
TRBJ1-6	-	TRBV19	-	CASSIERDINSPLHF	TGTGCCAGTAGTATAGAGAGGGACATTAATTCACCCCTCCACTTT
TRBJ2-5	TRBD2	TRBV3-1/TRBV3-2	-	CASSQGWISGSRSIGETQYF	TGTGCCAGCAGCCAAGGGTGGATAAGCGGGAGCCGATCTATAGGAGAGACCCAGTACTTC
TRBJ1-1	-	TRBV6-5	-	CAAEGTEAFF	TGTGCCGCCGAGGGCACTGAAGCTTTCTTT
TRBJ2-3	-	TRBV15	-	CATSRAGLTDTQYF	TGTGCCACCAGCAGAGCGGGACTCACAGATACGCAGTATTTT
TRBJ1-5	-	TRBV10-3	-	CAISDYGIQPQHF	TGTGCCATCAGTGACTACGGTATTCAGCCCCAGCATTTT
TRBJ2-1	-	TRBV9	-	CASSGLVGVGQFF	TGTGCCAGCAGCGGGCTGGTGGGAGTGGGCCAGTTCTTC
TRBJ1-4	TRBD1	TRBV10-2	few	CASRPGQRFATNEKLFF	TGCGCCAGTAGGCCGGGACAGCGATTTGCAACTAATGAAAAACTGTTTTTT
TRBJ1-3	-	TRBV18	-	CASSPWQGLSGNTIYF	TGTGCCAGCTCACCCTGGCAGGGCCTTTCTGGAAACACCATATATTTT
TRBJ2-3	-	TRBV27	-	CASSFLWGSSDTQYF	TGTGCCAGCAGTTTTTTGTGGGGCTCCTCAGATACGCAGTATTTT
TRBJ1-4	-	TRBV18	-	CASSDLGGMRNEKLFF	TGTGCCAGCTCAGACTTGGGTGGAATGCGGAATGAAAAACTGTTTTTT
TRBJ2-5	-	TRBV3-1/TRBV3-2	-	CASSQGPKETQYF	TGTGCCAGCAGCCAAGGGCCCAAAGAGACCCAGTACTTC
TRBJ1-3	-	TRBV29-1	once	CSVVGGATGNTIYF	TGCAGCGTTGTTGGGGGCGCAACTGGAAACACCATATATTTT
TRBJ1-6	-	TRBV15	few	CATSNVGAVGTLHF	TGTGCCACCTCGAACGTAGGGGCCGTTGGGACCCTCCACTTT
TRBJ1-6	TRBD1	TRBV18	-	CASSPGTANSPLHF	TGTGCCAGCTCACCGGGGACAGCGAATTCACCCCTCCACTTT
TRBJ2-4	-	TRBV11-2	few	CASSRGGGMDIQYF	TGTGCCAGCAGCAGGGGGGGCGGGATGGACATTCAGTACTTC
TRBJ2-7	TRBD1	TRBV6-5	-	CASSPGQGANEQYF	TGTGCCAGCAGTCCGGGACAGGGGGCGAATGAGCAGTACTTC
TRBJ2-3	TRBD2	TRBV4-2	-	CASSQDGTSGRPLRVHTQYF	TGTGCCAGCAGCCAAGATGGGACTAGCGGGAGACCCCTGCGGGTCCATACGCAGTATTTT
TRBJ2-7	-	TRBV6-2/TRBV6-3	-	CASSPLGVAADVYEQYF	TGTGCCAGCAGCCCACTCGGGGTAGCGGCCGATGTATACGAGCAGTACTTC
TRBJ1-1	TRBD1	TRBV5-8	-	CASSWGQGGTEAFF	TGTGCCAGCAGCTGGGGACAGGGGGGTACTGAAGCTTTCTTT
TRBJ1-2	TRBD1	TRBV7-2	-	CASSSRTGEGYTF	TGTGCCAGCAGCTCCCGGACAGGGGAGGGCTACACCTTC
TRBJ2-7	TRBD1	TRBV3-1/TRBV3-2	-	CASSQDQGQDYEQYF	TGTGCCAGCAGCCAAGATCAGGGACAGGATTACGAGCAGTACTTC
TRBJ2-5	TRBD2	TRBV15	-	CATSRGSGVSETQYF	TGTGCCACCAGCAGAGGTAGCGGGGTTAGTGAGACCCAGTACTTC
TRBJ1-5	TRBD1	TRBV28	-	CASSLLTGGDQPQHF	TGTGCCAGCAGTTTACTGACAGGGGGAGATCAGCCCCAGCATTTT
TRBJ1-3	-	TRBV2	once	CASRKTVSGNTIYF	TGTGCCAGCAGGAAGACAGTCTCTGGAAACACCATATATTTT
TRBJ1-5	TRBD1	TRBV2	-	CASSVTGTGVQPQHF	TGTGCCAGCAGTGTAACCGGGACAGGGGTTCAGCCCCAGCATTTT
TRBJ2-1	TRBD2	TRBV12-5	-	CASGSVSGRDPYEQFF	TGTGCTAGTGGTTCGGTTAGCGGGAGGGACCCGTATGAGCAGTTCTTC
TRBJ1-5	-	TRBV4-1	few	CASSQAESSGQPQHF	TGCGCCAGCAGCCAAGCCGAAAGTAGTGGTCAGCCCCAGCATTTT
TRBJ1-2	TRBD1	TRBV9	-	CASGDSYGYTF	TGTGCCAGCGGGGACAGTTATGGCTACACCTTC
TRBJ1-5	-	TRBV7-2	-	CASSSGSSERNQPQHF	TGTGCCAGCAGCTCAGGGTCCTCCGAACGCAATCAGCCCCAGCATTTT
TRBJ1-5	-	TRBV19	-	CASGGPQHF	TGTGCCTCCGGAGGGCCCCAGCATTTT
TRBJ1-6	-	TRBV2	-	CASIRQGLNSPLHF	TGTGCCAGCATAAGGCAGGGGCTGAATTCACCCCTCCACTTT
TRBJ2-1	-	TRBV11-2	-	CASSPDSGDYNEQFF	TGTGCCAGCAGCCCTGATAGCGGAGACTACAATGAGCAGTTCTTC
TRBJ2-1	-	TRBV12-3/TRBV12-4	-	CASSLSGNEQFF	TGTGCCAGCAGTTTATCGGGGAATGAGCAGTTCTTC
TRBJ1-3	-	TRBV9	-	CASSIAGEPSGNTIYF	TGTGCCAGCAGCATAGCGGGGGAACCCTCTGGAAACACCATATATTTT
TRBJ2-1	TRBD2	TRBV2	-	CASSDTSGRLNEQFF	TGTGCCAGCAGTGACACTAGCGGGAGGCTCAATGAGCAGTTCTTC